The 10 T cell receptor beta chains listed next were all sequenced from one sample in a study of tumor and adjacent non-tumor tissue in lung cancer. This sample's RNA came from whole unsorted tissue. TCRbeta libraries were built with three rounds of nested PCR, modified from ARM-PCR. TCRdb reprocessed the multiplex PCR reads with MiXCR, giving one entry per CDR3 protein. This sample has 81,000 or so distinct CDR3 sequences, with roughly 80% found just once. Source material: lung tumor tissue. The source is a woman aged 45 to 65 with non-small cell lung cancer.

This clonotype was found many times. The V gene is TRBV20-1, the J gene TRBJ2-5; 8 bases fit TRBD2. Germline values: CDR1 DFQATT, CDR2 SNEGSKA (reference sequence). This CDR3 has 12 residues. The V segment lost 4 bases and the J segment 3 bases; nucleotides outside the gene matches: 1. The CDR3 DNA is TGCAGTGCTATAGCGGGAAAAGAGACCCAGTACTTC. Translating it yields CSAIAGKETQYF.

Of note for this clonotype: The CDR3 end shows no conserved phenylalanine or tryptophan, and so a read error is likely. V and J are TRBV28 and TRBJ2-7; D gene ambiguous. The CDR3 has 16 amino acids. V dropped 7 bases and J dropped 0 bases, with 19 bases sitting between them. Germline values: CDR1 MDHEN, CDR2 SYDVKM. In DNA form, the CDR3 reads TGTGCCAGCAATTTTAGGCCTACATCCAACTCCTACGAGCAGTACTTG. It encodes CASNFRPTSNSYEQYL.

Notes on this clonotype: The junction differs from germline at one of its ends, possibly a read error. This chain connects TRBV6-2 or TRBV6-3 to TRBJ2-1; D possibly corresponds to TRBD2 (6 bases). CDR3 length equals 15 residues. The germline gives CDR1 MNHEY, CDR2 SVGEGT. The CDR3 loop reads CASKPSESTVREQFF. The CDR3 coding sequence is TGTGCTAGCAAGCCTAGCGAGTCTACCGTCAGAGAGCAGTTCTTC.

With respect to this clonotype: The germline gene is not matched at one end of the junction; a read error may be the cause. The chain recombines TRBV4-1 with TRBJ2-7, with D unclear. Germline V gene lookup returns CDR1 MGHRA and CDR2 YSYEKL. The CDR3 is 11 residues long. CDR3 region: CPSSQDEEQYF. DNA of the CDR3: TGCCCCAGCAGCCAAGATGAAGAGCAGTACTTC.

This clonotype was picked up many times. The chain joins TRBV5-1 to TRBJ2-2; no reliable D call. With 1 base removed from V and 2 bases from J, the gap between germline ends came to 15 bases. CDR3 length equals 17 residues. Germline-derived CDR1 and CDR2 are SGHRS and YFSETQ. The CDR3 spells CASSLSRLRENTGELFF. CDR3 nucleotide sequence: TGCGCCAGCAGCTTGTCGCGCCTCAGAGAAAACACCGGGGAGCTGTTTTTT.

Regarding this clonotype: Compared with germline, one end of the junction differs, possibly owing to a read error. The V gene is TRBV6-5, the J gene TRBJ2-5; D remains unclear. The V gene's germline CDR1 is MNHEY and CDR2 SVGAGI. This CDR3 comprises 12 residues. For the CDR3, the DNA is TGTACCAGCAGTCGCACTTCAGAGACCCAGCACTTC. Its translation: CTSSRTSETQHF.

A note on this clonotype: An end of the junction does not agree with germline; a read error may underlie this. The rearrangement links TRBV20-1 to TRBJ2-7; D remains unclear. Germline-derived CDR1 and CDR2 are DFQATT and SNEGSKA (reference sequence). The CDR3 has 12 amino acids. CDR3 in DNA: TGCAGTGCTACTGCCTTCGGTAACGAGCAGAATTTC. Protein: CSATAFGNEQNF.

Concerning this clonotype itself: No conserved phenylalanine or tryptophan ends this CDR3, so it is likely a read error. The chain couples TRBV6-5 to TRBJ1-2; the D is unclear. The germline gives CDR1 MNHEY, CDR2 SVGAGI. This CDR3 spans 15 amino acids. The CDR3 nucleotides are TGTGCCAGCAGCTACTCGAGAGGAGAGGGCTATGGCTACACCTTA. As protein: CASSYSRGEGYGYTL.

For this clonotype: An end of the junction does not agree with germline; a read error may underlie this. The V gene is TRBV29-1, the J gene TRBJ2-1; 7 bases fit TRBD1. Germline CDR1 SQVTM, CDR2 ANQGSEA. The CDR3 spans 14 residues. This CDR3 reads CNVRSAGTAYKQFF. CDR3 nucleotide sequence: TGCAACGTTAGGAGCGCCGGGACAGCCTATAAGCAATTCTTC.

This clonotype was observed a single time. V usage is TRBV29-1 and J usage is TRBJ2-7; 10 bases fit TRBD1. The CDR3 length is 12 residues. With 4 bases clipped from V and 13 bases from J, the junction kept 10 bases outside the gene matches. The germline V gene encodes CDR1 SQVTM and CDR2 ANQGSEA. The CDR3 nucleotides are TGCAGCGTTGTGACAGGGGGCTACGTGCAATACTTC. It is translated as CSVVTGGYVQYF.